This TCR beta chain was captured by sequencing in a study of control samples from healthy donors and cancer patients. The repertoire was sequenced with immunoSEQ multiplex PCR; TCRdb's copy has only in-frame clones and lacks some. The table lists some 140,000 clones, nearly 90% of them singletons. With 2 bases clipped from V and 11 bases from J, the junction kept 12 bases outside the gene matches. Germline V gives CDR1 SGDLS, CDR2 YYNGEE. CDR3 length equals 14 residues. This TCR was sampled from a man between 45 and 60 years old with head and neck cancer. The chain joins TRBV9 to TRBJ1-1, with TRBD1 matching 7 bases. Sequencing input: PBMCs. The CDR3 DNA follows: TGTGCCAGCAGCGTTGGATCAGGGGGAGTAGGGGCTTTCTTT. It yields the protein CASSVGSGGVGAFF.